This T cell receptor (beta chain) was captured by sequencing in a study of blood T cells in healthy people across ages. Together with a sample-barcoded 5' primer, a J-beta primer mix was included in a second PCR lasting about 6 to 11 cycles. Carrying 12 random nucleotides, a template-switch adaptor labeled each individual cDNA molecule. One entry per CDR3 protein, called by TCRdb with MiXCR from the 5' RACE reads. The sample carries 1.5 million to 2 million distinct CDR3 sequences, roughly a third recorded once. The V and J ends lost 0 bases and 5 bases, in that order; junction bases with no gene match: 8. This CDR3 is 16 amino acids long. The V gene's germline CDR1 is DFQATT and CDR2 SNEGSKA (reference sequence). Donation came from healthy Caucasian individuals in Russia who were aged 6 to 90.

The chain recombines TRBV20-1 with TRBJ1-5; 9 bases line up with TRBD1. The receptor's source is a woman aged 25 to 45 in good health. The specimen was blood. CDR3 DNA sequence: TGCAGTGCTAGAGATTGGGGACAGGGAGAGGATCAGCCCCAGCATTTT. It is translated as CSARDWGQGEDQPQHF.